This TCR beta chain originates from a study of shared clonotypes between healthy human individuals. About the study: Each donor contributed plates that comprised three CD4 naive, three CD4 memory, two CD8 naive and one CD8 memory. Whole-study results and caveats: Shared clonotypes: 4.5% to 5% naive CD4, around 4% naive CD8, about 2.4% memory CD4, about 0.4% memory CD8.

TCRdb keeps only in-frame clones here, not all; method: immunoSEQ multiplex PCR. The sample records hundreds of thousands of clones, 55% to 75% being singletons. Germline CDR1 MDHEN, CDR2 SYDVKM. This CDR3 has 17 residues. The trim removed 6 bases at V and 5 bases at J, leaving 16 bases unmatched. Concerning this clone itself: Its specificity is unknown.

The sequence was obtained from a woman aged 25 to 39 in good health. The sequencing sample was made of memory CD4+ T cells sorted from blood. As for subset: CD45RA-negative fraction. This chain joins TRBV28 and TRBJ1-1, with 9 bases aligning to TRBD1. The DNA of the CDR3 is TGTGCCAGCAGGATGACCGTTACAGGGGGCCTTGGGACTGAAGCTTTCTTT. Amino acids: CASRMTVTGGLGTEAFF. Supplemented by reference TRBV28 and TRBJ1-1, the full variable domain reads DVKVTQSSRYLVKRTGEKVFLECVQDMDHENMFWYRQDPGLGLRLIYFSYDVKMKEKGDIPEGYSVSREKKERFSLILESASTNQTSMYLCASRMTVTGGLGTEAFFGQGTRLTVV.